The sequence of this T cell receptor (beta chain) was determined in a study of CD8 T cells in Susac syndrome. Negative isolation was used for CD8+ and CD4+ T cells and FACS enrichment for TEMRA cells. Comments on this clonotype: Its specificity is not known.

RNA was extracted with the RNeasy kit, and a quantity of 0.5 to 1 ug was reverse transcribed using random hexamers. The method of amplification for TCR beta CDR3 was immunoSEQ multiplex PCR, covering 54 Vbeta and 13 Jbeta. One entry per CDR3 protein results from TCRdb running MiXCR on the immunoSEQ multiplex PCR reads. The repertoire holds about 210,000 distinct CDR3 sequences, nearly 97% seen once, with 0.095% in the top ten. CDR3 size: 12 residues. Trimming took 7 bases from V and 2 from J, leaving 8 bases between them. Germline V gives CDR1 LGHDT, CDR2 YNNKEL (reference sequence). Whole-study findings and limits: The authors acknowledged that their TCR sequencing and HLA analysis involved a relatively small number of individuals.

The source material was CD4+ T cells from PBMCs. The chain combines TRBV3-1 with TRBJ1-1, with D maybe TRBD1 (5 bases). This clonotype was sampled from a human donor with multiple sclerosis. CDR3 in amino acids: CASMDTNTEAFF. Here the CDR3 DNA reads TGTGCCAGCATGGACACTAACACTGAAGCTTTCTTT.